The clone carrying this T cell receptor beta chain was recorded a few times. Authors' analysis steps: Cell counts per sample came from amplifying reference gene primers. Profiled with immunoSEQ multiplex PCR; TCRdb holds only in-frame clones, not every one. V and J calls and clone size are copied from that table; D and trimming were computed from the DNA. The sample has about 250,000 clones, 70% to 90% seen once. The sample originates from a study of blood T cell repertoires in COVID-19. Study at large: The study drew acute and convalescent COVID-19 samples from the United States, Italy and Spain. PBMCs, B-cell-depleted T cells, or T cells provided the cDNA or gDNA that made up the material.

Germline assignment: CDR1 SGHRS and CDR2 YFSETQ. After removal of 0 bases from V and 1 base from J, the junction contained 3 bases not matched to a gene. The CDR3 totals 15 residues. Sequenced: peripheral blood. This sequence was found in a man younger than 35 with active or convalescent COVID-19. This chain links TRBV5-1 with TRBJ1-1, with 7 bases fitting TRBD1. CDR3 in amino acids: CASSLVRGENTEAFF. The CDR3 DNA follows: TGCGCCAGCAGCTTGGTCAGGGGGGAGAACACTGAAGCTTTCTTT.